One T cell receptor (beta chain) is described in this entry. Its antigen is still unknown. Trimming removed 4 bases from V and 7 bases from J, with 17 bases in between. CDR3 length: 14 residues. CDR1 and CDR2 from the germline V gene are SQVTM and ANQGSEA. This specimen comes from a study of T cell responses to AZD1222 COVID-19 vaccine. Background on the study: Doses given second, at about 4 or about 12 weeks, were pooled.

Overall study findings and caveats: Breadth and depth of Spike-specific TCRs rose after two AZD1222 doses. Only after the peak T cell response were repertoires sampled.

TCRdb keeps only in-frame clones here, not all; method: immunoSEQ multiplex PCR. The data show roughly 100,000 clones, about 93% seen once. The V call is TRBV29-1, the J call TRBJ2-1; a weak D match, TRBD1 (6 bases). The sequencing here drew on peripheral blood, taken on day 0 of AZD1222 vaccination. The clonotype originates from an adult in good health. The CDR3 nucleotides read TGCAGCGTTGGGGTTTATGAGACAGGTAATGAGCAGTTCTTC. Protein: CSVGVYETGNEQFF.